The 25 T cell receptor beta chains listed next were all sequenced from one sample in a study of blood T cell repertoires in COVID-19 (dated by TCRdb to about 2020). The protocol used for the library was the immunoSEQ multiplex PCR assay. As stored in TCRdb, this immuneACCESS dataset retains in-frame rearrangements with V and J assigned. A fraction of the clones does not appear; measured against another copy, unresolved V genes explain less than half of the discrepancy, and the remainder lacks a known reason. Within this sample are hundreds of thousands of clones, with 88% of them counted one time only. Of the sample, 1% falls within the top ten clones. Sequencing input: PBMCs or T cells enriched from blood (not recorded which). The receptors shown here come from a woman under 40 who had recovered from COVID-19.

Regarding this clone: Different DNA sequences within this sample yield the same CDR3. The genes are TRBV5-1 and TRBJ1-3; 8 bases are shared with TRBD1. CDR3 size: 15 residues. The germline V gene encodes CDR1 SGHRS and CDR2 YFSETQ. Unmatched junction bases numbered 0, after V lost 0 bases and J lost 1 base. In DNA, the CDR3 is TGCGCCAGCAGCTTGGACAGGGGGTCTGGAAACACCATATATTTT. Translating it yields CASSLDRGSGNTIYF.

The chain combines TRBV11-2 with TRBJ2-5; D gene unclear. The V gene's germline CDR1 is SGHAT and CDR2 FQNNGV. The CDR3 totals 16 residues. V lost 1 base, J lost 1 base, and 13 bases lay in between. For the CDR3, the DNA is TGTGCCAGCAGCTTAGTGTCCGAGGCGCTCCAAGAGACCCAGTACTTC. It encodes CASSLVSEALQETQYF.

V usage is TRBV27 and J usage is TRBJ1-5, with TRBD1 matching over 7 bases. This CDR3 comprises 16 residues. Germline CDR1 reads MNHEY; CDR2 reads SMNVEV (reference sequence). V shed 6 bases, J shed 7 bases, and the junction held 15 bases outside the gene matches. The CDR3 sequence: CASSKPTGFFSQPQHF. DNA of the CDR3: TGTGCCAGCAGCAAACCGACAGGGTTTTTTAGCCAGCCCCAGCATTTT.

The chain has TRBV5-1 and TRBJ1-5; D remains unclear. Germline CDR1 is SGHRS and CDR2 is YFSETQ. This CDR3 has 15 residues. V was pared by 4 bases and J by 1 base, with 12 bases between. The CDR3 region has the DNA TGCGCCAGCAGCGACTCTGGGTTGAGCAATCAGCCCCAGCATTTT. Protein: CASSDSGLSNQPQHF.

The chain links TRBV2 to TRBJ2-1; the D gene is possibly TRBD1 (5 bases). The CDR3 runs to 14 residues. Germline V CDR1 and CDR2: SNHLY, FYNNEI. V was trimmed by 4 bases and J by 2 bases, leaving 9 bases between them. CDR3 in DNA: TGTGCCAGCAGTGCTGGGGCTACCTACAATGAGCAGTTCTTC. Protein: CASSAGATYNEQFF.

The chain carries TRBV6-2 or TRBV6-3 and TRBJ2-5; D might be TRBD1 (6 bases). Per the germline V gene, CDR1 is MNHEY and CDR2 is SVGEGT. The V end was cut by 0 bases, the J end by 1 base, with 21 bases between. This CDR3 comprises 19 residues. DNA for the CDR3: TGTGCCAGCAGTTACTCAAGGACAGTCCGGAGTGGCCCCCAAGAGACCCAGTACTTC. Protein sequence: CASSYSRTVRSGPQETQYF.

With respect to this clone: This CDR3 is also generated by other DNA sequences in the sample. The CDR3 loop is CASSRLAGGYEQYF. The CDR3 DNA is TGTGCCAGCAGCCGTTTGGCGGGGGGTTACGAGCAGTACTTC. The gene calls are TRBV28 and TRBJ2-7, with 8 bases identical to TRBD2. V lost 6 bases and J lost 4; bases outside the gene matches: 8. Germline V gene lookup returns CDR1 MDHEN and CDR2 SYDVKM. The CDR3 totals 14 residues.

The V call is TRBV27, the J call TRBJ2-1; 10 bases are a match to TRBD2. Germline V lookup: CDR1 MNHEY, CDR2 SMNVEV (reference sequence). The CDR3 runs 15 residues. Germline trimming cut 6 bases from V and 0 bases from J; bases unmatched to any gene: 2. The CDR3 DNA reads TGTGCCAGCAGACTAGCGGGACGCTCCTACAATGAGCAGTTCTTC. It specifies CASRLAGRSYNEQFF.

This clone has just one count. The J gene is TRBJ1-6, the V gene TRBV2; D gene ambiguous. The germline CDR1 and CDR2 sequences are SNHLY and FYNNEI. Trimming took 2 bases from V and 9 from J, leaving 17 bases between them. CDR3 length: 16 residues. The CDR3, as DNA: TGTGCCAGCAGTGAAAATCCTCCTATCCTTCTTTCACCCCTCCACTTT. Protein sequence: CASSENPPILLSPLHF.

The rearrangement joins TRBV20-1 to TRBJ2-2; 7 positions agree with TRBD2. The V gene's germline CDR1 is DFQATT and CDR2 SNEGSKA (reference sequence). V gave up 3 bases and J gave up 4 bases; unmatched junction bases: 5. This CDR3 is built from 14 residues. Here the CDR3 reads CSASLRGSTGELFF. CDR3 nucleotides: TGCAGTGCTAGTCTGCGGGGGAGCACCGGGGAGCTGTTTTTT.

The J gene is TRBJ1-3, the V gene TRBV27; D is possibly TRBD1 (6 bases). CDR3 length: 15 residues. The V end lost 2 bases, the J end lost 3 bases, and 11 bases lay between the germline ends. CDR1 is MNHEY, CDR2 SMNVEV, per germline (reference sequence). Here the CDR3 DNA reads TGTGCCAGCAGTTTACAGGGGATGGGTGGAAACACCATATATTTT. This encodes CASSLQGMGGNTIYF.

This clone showed up just a few times. This chain joins TRBV28 and TRBJ1-3; D is ambiguous. Germline loops: CDR1 MDHEN, CDR2 SYDVKM. The CDR3 runs to 14 residues. The V and J ends lost 2 bases and 3 bases respectively, with 8 bases between them. The CDR3 DNA reads as TGTGCCAGCAGTTTAGGCCGGGTTGGAAACACCATATATTTT. It codes for CASSLGRVGNTIYF.

This chain uses TRBV5-8 with TRBJ2-2, with unresolved D. V shed 0 bases and J shed 3 bases, with 6 bases lying between them. The germline V gene has CDR1 SGHTS and CDR2 YDEGEE. The CDR3 is 14 residues long. CDR3 region: CASSLDGDTGELFF. In nucleotides, the CDR3 is TGTGCCAGCAGCTTGGACGGAGACACCGGGGAGCTGTTTTTT.

Only one count was recorded for this clone. This sequence joins TRBV5-4 and TRBJ1-1; 8 nucleotides align to TRBD1. The CDR3 has 15 amino acids. The ends lost 2 bases at V and 0 bases at J; junction bases unmatched: 3. Germline V gives CDR1 SGHNT, CDR2 YYREEE (reference sequence). The CDR3 region is CASSLAGGLNTEAFF. The CDR3 DNA reads TGTGCCAGCAGCTTAGCAGGGGGCCTGAACACTGAAGCTTTCTTT.

The chain has TRBV5-1 and TRBJ2-7; 8 positions match TRBD2. The CDR3 is 18 amino acids. Germline CDR1 and CDR2: SGHRS and YFSETQ. V shed 2 bases and J 2 bases; nucleotides not matched to a gene: 15. The chain's CDR3 is CASSFHLEREKFAYEQYF. As DNA, the CDR3 is TGCGCCAGCAGCTTCCACTTAGAGCGGGAGAAGTTTGCCTACGAGCAGTACTTC. The variable domain in full, completed from reference TRBV5-1 and TRBJ2-7, reads KAGVTQTPRYLIKTRGQQVTLSCSPISGHRSVSWYQQTPGQGLQFLFEYFSETQRNKGNFPGRFSGRQFSNSRSEMNVSTLELGDSALYLCASSFHLEREKFAYEQYFGPGTRLTVT.

CDR3 DNA sequence: TGTGCCATCAGCGGGAGGGACCGGGGTGATAATTCACCCCTCCACTTT. It yields the protein CAISGRDRGDNSPLHF. V is TRBV10-3 and J is TRBJ1-6; perhaps TRBD1 as D (5 bases). The CDR3 sequence is 16 residues long. The germline V gene has CDR1 ENHRY and CDR2 SYGVKD. V was cut by 6 bases and J by 5 bases, with 17 bases left in between.

The chain carries TRBV7-2 and TRBJ2-5; D is unclear. V lost 6 bases and J lost 4, with 21 bases in between. The CDR3 spans 16 residues. CDR1 is SGHTA, CDR2 FQGNSA, per germline. CDR3 sequence reads: CASSSAATPVRETQYF. In nucleotides, the CDR3 is TGTGCCAGCAGTTCGGCGGCCACGCCTGTTCGAGAGACCCAGTACTTC.

V usage is TRBV4-1 and J usage is TRBJ1-1, with a weak D call TRBD1 (6 bases). The ends were cut back, 3 bases at V and 8 bases at J, with 13 bases in the middle. CDR3 length: 13 residues. The germline gives CDR1 MGHRA, CDR2 YSYEKL. This CDR3 is CASSHIRTAEAFF. DNA of the CDR3: TGCGCCAGCAGCCACATCAGGACAGCCGAAGCTTTCTTT.

The chain employs TRBV29-1 and TRBJ1-2, with a possible D match to TRBD1 (6 bases). From germline, CDR1 is SQVTM and CDR2 ANQGSEA. CDR3 length: 17 residues. Trimming shortened V by 6 bases and J by 0 bases, and 23 bases separated the two germline ends. The CDR3 sequence: CSVAAQKPQGSNYGYTF. CDR3 sequence (DNA): TGCAGCGTCGCGGCACAGAAACCACAGGGTTCTAACTATGGCTACACCTTC. Drawing the rest from reference TRBV29-1 and TRBJ1-2, the complete variable domain is SAVISQKPSRDICQRGTSLTIQCQVDSQVTMMFWYRQQPGQSLTLIATANQGSEATYESGFVIDKFPISRPNLTFSTLTVSNMSPEDSSIYLCSVAAQKPQGSNYGYTFGSGTRLTVV.

V gene TRBV30 combines with J gene TRBJ1-5; D is unresolved. The germline V gene encodes CDR1 GTSNPN and CDR2 SVGIG (reference sequence). V was shortened by 0 bases and J by 3 bases, with 12 bases between the two germline ends. This CDR3 has 15 amino acids. The CDR3 sequence is CAWSVNSGPNQPQHF. The CDR3 DNA reads as TGTGCCTGGAGTGTAAATAGTGGGCCCAATCAGCCCCAGCATTTT.

This chain links TRBV27 with TRBJ1-3; maybe TRBD1 (6 bases). V was pared by 3 bases and J by 4 bases, with 16 bases between. This CDR3 has 16 residues. Germline CDR1 reads MNHEY; CDR2 reads SMNVEV (reference sequence). The CDR3 loop is CASSFGPQGSGNTIYF. CDR3 nucleotide sequence: TGTGCCAGCAGTTTCGGCCCACAGGGATCCGGAAACACCATATATTTT.

The chain combines TRBV7-2 with TRBJ1-6; D is perhaps TRBD1 (5 bases). The CDR3 spans 13 residues. Germline V lookup: CDR1 SGHTA, CDR2 FQGNSA. Trimming shortened V by 4 bases and J by 9 bases, and 10 bases separated the two germline ends. The CDR3 DNA sequence: TGTGCCAGCAGCTACCGGACAAGTTCACCCCTCCACTTT. Amino acid sequence: CASSYRTSSPLHF.

The V call is TRBV7-9, the J call TRBJ1-5; D is unclear. The CDR3 is made up of 12 amino acids. V dropped 5 bases and J dropped 6 bases, with 8 bases sitting between them. From germline, CDR1 is SEHNR and CDR2 FQNEAQ (reference sequence). CDR3 amino acids: CASSSGIQPQHF. The CDR3 bases are TGTGCCAGCAGCAGCGGGATTCAGCCCCAGCATTTT.

The rearrangement links TRBV3-1 (or the pseudogene TRBV3-2) to TRBJ1-1, with TRBD1 matching 10 bases. Germline trimming cut 0 bases from V and 9 bases from J; bases unmatched to any gene: 10. CDR1 and CDR2 (germline): LGHDT, YNNKEL (reference sequence). The CDR3 has 16 residues. The DNA for the CDR3 is TGTGCCAGCAGCCAAGACCGGGACAGGGGCAAAAGGCAAGCTTTCTTT. This translates into CASSQDRDRGKRQAFF.

The chain combines TRBV9 with TRBJ2-3; D is ambiguous. The CDR3 totals 14 residues. CDR1 is SGDLS, CDR2 YYNGEE, per germline. V was shortened by 4 bases and J by 0 bases, with 9 bases between the two germline ends. The CDR3 spells CASSPRSSTDTQYF. DNA of the CDR3: TGTGCCAGCAGCCCCCGGTCTAGCACAGATACGCAGTATTTT.